This TCR beta chain was profiled in a study of T cell changes during pregnancy in multiple sclerosis. V was cut by 6 bases and J by 0 bases, with 9 bases left in between. In germline, CDR1 is SNHLY, CDR2 FYNNEI. The CDR3 extends over 15 amino acids. This clone was picked up one time. Only in-frame clones appear in the TCRdb table, and some are missing; sequencing was by immunoSEQ multiplex PCR. The sample yields 65,000 to 90,000 clones, roughly 91% seen once. The material was CD4+ T cells from peripheral blood mononuclear cells, obtained after pregnancy. This chain links TRBV2 with TRBJ1-6; D is ambiguous. The TCR was taken from a female donor with multiple sclerosis, enrolled in a pregnancy study. CDR3 coding DNA: TGTGCCAGCAGGGTAGAACTCTCCTATAATTCACCCCTCCACTTT. Protein: CASRVELSYNSPLHF. Filled out from reference TRBV2 and TRBJ1-6, the complete variable domain reads EPEVTQTPSHQVTQMGQEVILRCVPISNHLYFYWYRQILGQKVEFLVSFYNNEISEKSEIFDDQFSVERPDGSNFTLKIRSTKLEDSAMYFCASRVELSYNSPLHFGNGTRLTVT.